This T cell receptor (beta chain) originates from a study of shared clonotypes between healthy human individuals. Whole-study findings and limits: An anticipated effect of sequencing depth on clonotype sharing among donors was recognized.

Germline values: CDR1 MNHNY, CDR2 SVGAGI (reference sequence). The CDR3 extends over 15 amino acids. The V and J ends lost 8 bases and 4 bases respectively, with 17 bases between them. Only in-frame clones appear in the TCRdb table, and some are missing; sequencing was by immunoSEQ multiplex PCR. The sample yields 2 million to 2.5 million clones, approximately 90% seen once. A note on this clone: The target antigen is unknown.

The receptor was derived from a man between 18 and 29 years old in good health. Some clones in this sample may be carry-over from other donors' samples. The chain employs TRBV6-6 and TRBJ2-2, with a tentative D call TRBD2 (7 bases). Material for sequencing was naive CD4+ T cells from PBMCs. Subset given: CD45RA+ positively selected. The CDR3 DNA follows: TGTGCCAGCCTGTGGGGGGGCCAAGGCACCGGGGAGCTGTTTTTT. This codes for CASLWGGQGTGELFF.